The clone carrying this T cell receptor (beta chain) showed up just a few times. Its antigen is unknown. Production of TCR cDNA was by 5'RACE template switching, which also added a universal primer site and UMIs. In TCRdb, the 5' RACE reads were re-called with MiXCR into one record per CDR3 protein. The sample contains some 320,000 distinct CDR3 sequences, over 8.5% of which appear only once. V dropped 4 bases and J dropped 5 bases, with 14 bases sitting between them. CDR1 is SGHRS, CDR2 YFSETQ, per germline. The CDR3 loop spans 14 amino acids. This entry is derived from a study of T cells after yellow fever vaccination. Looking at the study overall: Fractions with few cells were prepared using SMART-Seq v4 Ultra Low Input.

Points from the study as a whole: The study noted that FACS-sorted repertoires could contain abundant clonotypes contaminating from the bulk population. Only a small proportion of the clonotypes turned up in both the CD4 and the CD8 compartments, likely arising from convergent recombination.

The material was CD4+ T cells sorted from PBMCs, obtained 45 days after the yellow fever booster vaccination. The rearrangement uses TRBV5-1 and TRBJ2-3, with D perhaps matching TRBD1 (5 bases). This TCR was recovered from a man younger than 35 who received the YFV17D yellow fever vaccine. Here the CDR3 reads CASSPRGQGDTQYF. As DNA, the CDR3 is TGCGCCAGCAGCCCCCGTGGGCAGGGAGATACGCAGTATTTT.